A selection of T cell receptor beta chains follows, all from one sample in a study of CD8 T cells in Susac syndrome. TCRdb called the immunoSEQ multiplex PCR reads again in MiXCR, with one record for every CDR3 protein. The data hold 50,000 or so distinct CDR3 sequences, with 85% to 95% observed a single time. Sequenced input: CD8+ T cells from PBMCs. Source of these receptors: a human donor with multiple sclerosis. Both conserved end residues are part of each CDR3. D genes are given only for firm matches. Not all rows give a size; the values are once, few, many and, for expanded clones, a class.

j_gene | v_gene | d_gene | abundance | CDR3nt | CDR3aa
TRBJ1-1 | TRBV29-1 | - | - | TGCAGCGTTGTTGGCACTGAAGCTTTCTTT | CSVVGTEAFF
TRBJ1-4 | TRBV30 | - | - | TGTGCCTGGAGAACCGCATTACAGGGCGTTGGTGAAAAACTGTTTTTT | CAWRTALQGVGEKLFF
TRBJ2-7 | TRBV7-9 | - | - | TGTGCCAGCAGCTCTTGGACCAGCTACGAGCAGTACTTC | CASSSWTSYEQYF
TRBJ1-1 | TRBV13 | - | - | TGTGCCAGCAGCTCGCAAGGGGAAATGAACACTGAAGCTTTCTTT | CASSSQGEMNTEAFF
TRBJ1-2 | TRBV19 | - | - | TGTGCCAGTAGTCCCTACGGGCAGAATAACTATGGCTACACCTTC | CASSPYGQNNYGYTF
TRBJ1-6 | TRBV27 | - | - | TGTGCCAGCAGGGTCGGGAGCTCCTATAATTCACCCCTCCACTTT | CASRVGSSYNSPLHF
TRBJ2-5 | TRBV28 | - | - | TGTGCCAGCAGTCGGGACTTCCAAGAGACCCAGTACTTC | CASSRDFQETQYF
TRBJ2-4 | TRBV28 | - | - | TGTGCCAGCAGTTTAGATGCAGACGGGGCCAAAAACATTCAGTACTTC | CASSLDADGAKNIQYF
TRBJ2-1 | TRBV7-9 | TRBD1 | - | TGTGCCAGTATGACGGGACAGGGGGCCTATGAGCAGTTCTTC | CASMTGQGAYEQFF
TRBJ1-2 | TRBV27 | - | - | TGTGCCAGCAGTTTTACGGCCACTAACTATGGCTACACCTTC | CASSFTATNYGYTF
TRBJ2-5 | TRBV29-1 | TRBD2 | few | TGCAGCGAGCGGGGATCAGGAGAGACCCAGTACTTC | CSERGSGETQYF
TRBJ1-2 | TRBV14 | - | - | TGTGCCAGCAGCCAAGCAGGGTACTATGGCTACACCTTC | CASSQAGYYGYTF
TRBJ2-7 | TRBV30 | TRBD1 | once | TGTGCCTACCGGGACAGAGATGTCTACGAGCAGTACTTC | CAYRDRDVYEQYF
TRBJ2-1 | TRBV7-9 | - | - | TGTGCCAGCAGCTTAGCCTTCGATGAGCAGTTCTTC | CASSLAFDEQFF
TRBJ2-1 | TRBV4-1 | - | - | TGCGCCAGCAGCGCCGAACTGTCCTACAATGAGCAGTTCTTC | CASSAELSYNEQFF
TRBJ2-7 | TRBV11-3 | - | - | TGTGCCAGCAGCATTAGAGGGGGGCGGAGCTCCTACGAGCAGTACTTC | CASSIRGGRSSYEQYF
TRBJ2-6 | TRBV15 | - | - | TGTGCCACCAGCAGAGGGGCCCTAGAGACCGGGGCCAACGTCCTGACTTTC | CATSRGALETGANVLTF
TRBJ1-2 | TRBV5-6 | - | - | TGTGCCAGCAGCTTGGGCAGAAGAGGCTACACCTTC | CASSLGRRGYTF
TRBJ1-4 | TRBV7-2 | - | - | TGTGCCAGCAGCTTAGGCTCCGGGTTAACTAATGAAAAACTGTTTTTT | CASSLGSGLTNEKLFF
TRBJ1-2 | TRBV3-1 | - | - | TGTGCCAGCAGCCAAGATGGGGGGGGGTCCGTCTATGGCTACACCTTC | CASSQDGGGSVYGYTF